The 20 T cell receptor beta chains listed next were all sequenced from one sample in a study of siplizumab effects on memory and regulatory T cells. Profiled with immunoSEQ multiplex PCR; TCRdb holds only in-frame clones, not every one. The profile covers some 73,000 clones, with about 92% appearing a single time and roughly 5.2% taken by the ten largest. The sample comprised CD8+ T cells sorted from blood. These receptors were obtained from a human donor in good health.

A few counts support this clone. The chain combines TRBV7-3 with TRBJ1-6; D may be TRBD1 (6 bases). V lost 4 bases and J 7 bases, leaving 8 bases between the germline ends. Germline CDR1 reads SGHTA; CDR2 reads FQGTGA. The CDR3 covers 13 residues. CDR3: CASSSGVNSPLHF. CDR3 nucleotides: TGTGCCAGCAGCTCAGGGGTGAATTCACCCCTCCACTTT.

This clone was seen just once. The chain recombines TRBV7-2 with TRBJ1-1; a weak D match, TRBD1 (5 bases). The CDR3 consists of 15 residues. Germline V gene data show CDR1 as SGHTA and CDR2 as FQGNSA. V was trimmed by 5 bases and J by 4 bases, leaving 17 bases between them. This chain's CDR3 is CASSQYGALGTEAFF. Written as DNA, the CDR3 is TGTGCCAGCAGCCAATATGGGGCCTTGGGCACTGAAGCTTTCTTT.

The chain is built from TRBV6-5 and TRBJ2-3; D is possibly TRBD2 (6 bases). The CDR3 runs 14 residues. Germline CDR1 reads MNHEY; CDR2 reads SVGAGI. Trimming removed 4 bases from V and 1 base from J, with 9 bases in between. The CDR3 spells CASSWDLGTDTQYF. The CDR3 nucleotides read TGTGCCAGCAGTTGGGACTTGGGCACAGATACGCAGTATTTT.

In its sample, this clone is medium-sized. This chain connects TRBV5-5 to TRBJ2-1; 9 bases map to TRBD2. The J segment lost 7 bases and the V segment lost 2 bases, leaving 7 bases of the junction unmatched. CDR1 is SGHKS and CDR2 is YYEKEE in the germline V gene (reference sequence). The CDR3 runs to 15 residues. The CDR3: CASSLSSGESNEQFF. CDR3 nucleotide sequence: TGTGCCAGCAGCTTATCTAGCGGGGAGTCTAATGAGCAGTTCTTC.

The CDR3 coding sequence is TGTGCCTCCCGGGCTAGCGGGGGGAGTATTGAGCAGTTCTTC. It translates to CASRASGGSIEQFF. The chain links TRBV14 to TRBJ2-1; 11 nucleotides align to TRBD2. This CDR3 region has 14 residues. Unmatched junction bases numbered 12, after V lost 11 bases and J lost 9 bases. Germline values: CDR1 SGHDN, CDR2 FVKESK. Variable domain in full (rest from reference TRBV14 and TRBJ2-1): EAGVTQFPSHSVIEKGQTVTLRCDPISGHDNLYWYRRVMGKEIKFLLHFVKESKQDESGMPNNRFLAERTGGTYSTLKVQPAELEDSGVYFCASRASGGSIEQFFGPGTRLTVL.

This rearrangement joins TRBV5-1 to TRBJ2-7, with 9 positions matching TRBD1. V lost 4 bases and J lost 3; bases outside the gene matches: 5. The CDR3 has 14 residues. CDR1 SGHRS and CDR2 YFSETQ come from the germline V gene. CDR3 bases: TGCGCCAGCAGCCAACGGACAGGGGACTACGAGCAGTACTTC. Its protein product is CASSQRTGDYEQYF.

This clone showed up just once. The V call is TRBV25-1, the J call TRBJ1-1; the D is unclear. Looked up from germline, CDR1 is MGHDK and CDR2 is SYGVNS. The CDR3 runs to 12 residues. The V end was cut by 2 bases, the J end by 8 bases, with 9 bases between. In DNA form, the CDR3 reads TGTGCCAGCAGTGAAGTGGGGTCGGAAGCTTTCTTT. This gives the protein CASSEVGSEAFF.

The chain combines TRBV19 with TRBJ2-1, with TRBD1 matching over 9 bases. Germline V gene lookup returns CDR1 LNHDA and CDR2 SQIVND (reference sequence). The CDR3 totals 15 residues. The V segment lost 4 bases and the J segment 5 bases; nucleotides outside the gene matches: 6. CDR3 DNA sequence: TGTGCCAGTAGTACTCCGGGACAGGGTCACAATGAGCAGTTCTTC. Translating it yields CASSTPGQGHNEQFF. Full variable domain (rest looked up from reference TRBV19 and TRBJ2-1): DGGITQSPKYLFRKEGQNVTLSCEQNLNHDAMYWYRQDPGQGLRLIYYSQIVNDFQKGDIAEGYSVSREKKESFPLTVTSAQKNPTAFYLCASSTPGQGHNEQFFGPGTRLTVL.

The chain employs TRBV6-5 and TRBJ1-1; no clear D. Looked up from germline, CDR1 is MNHEY and CDR2 is SVGAGI. V lost 4 bases to trimming and J lost 2 bases, with 11 bases between them. The CDR3 is made up of 14 amino acids. CDR3 loop: CASSLFGVNTEAFF. In nucleotides, the CDR3 is TGTGCCAGCAGTTTATTCGGAGTTAACACTGAAGCTTTCTTT.

Judged by abundance, this clone is medium-sized. This chain uses TRBV10-3 with TRBJ2-7; 7 bases align to TRBD1. The V gene end was trimmed by 3 bases and the J gene end by 2 bases; junction bases not matched to a gene: 4. Germline CDR1 and CDR2: ENHRY and SYGVKD. The CDR3 is 14 amino acids. CDR3 sequence (DNA): TGTGCCATCAGTGAAGGACAGGAGCCCTACGAGCAGTACTTC. It codes for CAISEGQEPYEQYF.

CDR3 nucleotides: TGCGCCAGCAGCCTGTCGCCGACGAAGCCGGGGGACCGGGTGCAGTTCTTC. Its translation is CASSLSPTKPGDRVQFF. V and J are TRBV4-3 and TRBJ2-1; D possibly corresponds to TRBD2 (6 bases). The germline CDR1 and CDR2 sequences are LGHNA and YSLEER. V was trimmed by 4 bases and J by 12 bases, leaving 28 bases between them. This CDR3 has 17 residues.

The chain has TRBV4-1 and TRBJ2-3, with 7 bases aligning to TRBD2. The CDR3 consists of 16 residues. Germline assignment: CDR1 MGHRA and CDR2 YSYEKL. V was clipped by 3 bases and J by 0 bases; unmatched bases: 6. DNA of the CDR3: TGCGCCAGCAGCCACAGCCAAGCGGGGAGCACAGATACGCAGTATTTT. Translation gives CASSHSQAGSTDTQYF.

CDR3 region: CASSGISGENQPQHF. CDR3 in DNA: TGTGCCAGCAGCGGGATTTCAGGGGAAAATCAGCCCCAGCATTTT. The chain uses TRBV9 and TRBJ1-5; D is possibly TRBD1 (6 bases). With 3 bases removed from V and 4 bases from J, the gap between germline ends came to 14 bases. This CDR3 has 15 residues. CDR1 and CDR2 (germline): SGDLS, YYNGEE.

The J gene is TRBJ2-7, the V gene TRBV27, with 10 bases that match TRBD1. Germline V lookup: CDR1 MNHEY, CDR2 SMNVEV (reference sequence). J was trimmed by 2 bases and V by 1 base; bases with no gene match: 5. This CDR3 is 16 amino acids long. CDR3 in amino acids: CASSLYGGTGAYEQYF. In DNA, the CDR3 is TGTGCCAGCAGTTTATATGGGGGGACAGGGGCCTACGAGCAGTACTTC.

This clone was recorded only once. The chain recombines TRBV7-3 with TRBJ2-5; 7 bases match TRBD2. Germline assignment: CDR1 SGHTA and CDR2 FQGTGA. V was pared by 6 bases and J by 1 base, with 8 bases of the junction left unmatched. The CDR3 length is 15 residues. The CDR3 DNA reads TGTGCCAGCAGTGCCAGCGGGAACCTCCAAGAGACCCAGTACTTC. It translates to CASSASGNLQETQYF.

The chain couples TRBV19 to TRBJ2-7; D unclear. The V and J ends lost 4 bases and 3 bases respectively, with 16 bases between them. The germline V gene encodes CDR1 LNHDA and CDR2 SQIVND (reference sequence). The CDR3 sequence is 15 residues long. The CDR3 bases are TGTGCCAGTAGTACACGACAAGATTCCAACTACGAGCAGTACTTC. Encoded protein: CASSTRQDSNYEQYF.

The chain employs TRBV14 and TRBJ1-1; 7 nucleotides match TRBD1. CDR1 and CDR2 from the germline V gene are SGHDN and FVKESK. This CDR3 is 14 amino acids long. V trimming: 4 bases; J trimming: 4 bases; junction bases outside the gene matches: 6. CDR3 nucleotides: TGTGCCAGCAGCCGACAGGGTTGGGGCACTGAAGCTTTCTTT. Its translation is CASSRQGWGTEAFF.

Only one count was recorded for this clone. This rearrangement joins TRBV9 to TRBJ2-1; D is undetermined. Trimming took 0 bases from V and 6 from J, leaving 10 bases between them. The CDR3 has 14 amino acids. From germline, CDR1 is SGDLS and CDR2 YYNGEE. CDR3 sequence: CASSVGLLPNEQFF. CDR3 sequence (DNA): TGTGCCAGCAGCGTAGGTCTACTACCCAATGAGCAGTTCTTC.

The chain links TRBV7-3 to TRBJ2-7, with D perhaps TRBD1 (6 bases). There are 14 residues in the CDR3. The germline V gene has CDR1 SGHTA and CDR2 FQGTGA. V shed 4 bases and J shed 2 bases, with 12 bases lying between them. The CDR3 protein is CASSSGALPYEQYF. In DNA form, the CDR3 reads TGTGCCAGCAGCTCAGGGGCGCTTCCCTACGAGCAGTACTTC.

This clone has only one observation. The chain employs TRBV7-6 and TRBJ2-7, with TRBD1 as a possible D gene (6 bases). Per germline, CDR1 SGHVS and CDR2 FNYEAQ. This CDR3 comprises 13 residues. V was pared by 6 bases and J by 2 bases, with 11 bases between. CDR3 residues: CASSPWGPYEQYF. CDR3 sequence (DNA): TGTGCCAGCAGTCCTTGGGGGCCCTACGAGCAGTACTTC. Based on the CDR3 plus reference TRBV7-6 and TRBJ2-7, the full variable domain is GAGVSQSPRYKVTKRGQDVALRCDPISGHVSLYWYRQALGQGPEFLTYFNYEAQQDKSGLPNDRFSAERPEGSISTLTIQRTEQRDSAMYRCASSPWGPYEQYFGPGTRLTVT.